These 3 T cell receptor beta chains originate from one sample sequenced in a study of shared clonotypes between healthy human individuals. The protocol was immunoSEQ multiplex PCR, while the TCRdb copy is restricted to in-frame clones and leaves out a portion. There are millions of clones in the sample; approximately 94% occur only once, and 0.85% to 1.3% lies in the top ten. Terminally differentiated effector memory CD45RA+ cells were excluded by CCR7 positive selection of CD45RO-negative cells. The sequencing sample was made of naive CD8+ T cells sorted from blood. All receptors derive from a man aged 18 to 29 in good health.

The chain is built from TRBV27 and TRBJ2-7; D is perhaps TRBD1 (6 bases). Germline CDR1 is MNHEY and CDR2 is SMNVEV (reference sequence). Trimming shortened V by 6 bases and J by 3 bases, and 15 bases separated the two germline ends. The CDR3 consists of 14 residues. CDR3 sequence: CASRSLDRYYEQYF. In nucleotides, the CDR3 is TGTGCCAGCAGATCCCTCGACAGGTACTACGAGCAGTACTTC.

The gene calls are TRBV4-3 and TRBJ2-5; either TRBD1 or TRBD2 may supply D (5 bases each). The J call may be faulty, since TRBJ2-7 better matches the DNA end. The CDR3 has 14 residues. CDR1 and CDR2 (germline): LGHNA, YSLEER. The CDR3 reads CASSQDWGPYEQYF. CDR3 nucleotides: TGCGCCAGCAGCCAAGATTGGGGACCATACGAGCAGTACTTC.

The V gene is TRBV28, the J gene TRBJ2-3; the match to TRBD2 covers 8 bases. The V segment lost 2 bases and the J segment 2 bases; nucleotides outside the gene matches: 9. This CDR3 comprises 17 residues. Germline CDR1 reads MDHEN; CDR2 reads SYDVKM. The CDR3 DNA sequence: TGTGCCAGCAGTTTAAACCTTGGGCGGGGGGCCACAGATACGCAGTATTTT. Translating it yields CASSLNLGRGATDTQYF.